This record covers a single TCR beta chain. The data originate from a study of control samples from healthy donors and cancer patients. TCRdb's table, derived via immunoSEQ multiplex PCR, lists solely in-frame clones and lacks some. This sample has approximately 100,000 clones; 90% occur once, and the top ten carry 3.5% to 4.5%. Per germline, CDR1 SEHNR and CDR2 FQNEAQ (reference sequence). This CDR3 comprises 15 residues. Trimming removed 1 base from V and 4 bases from J; junction bases left unmatched: 5. The sample comprised blood. V and J are TRBV7-9 and TRBJ1-1; 8 bases line up with TRBD1. The sequence came from a human donor in good health. The donor label of this sample is uncertain. The CDR3 spells CASSLVQQGGTEAFF. CDR3 DNA sequence: TGTGCCAGCAGCTTAGTGCAACAGGGGGGCACTGAAGCTTTCTTT.